This T cell receptor (beta chain) was sequenced during a study of CD8+CD57+ T cells in acquired aplastic anemia. Study overall: Across the sorted CD4+ and CD8+ cells, DNA amounts averaged roughly 3 ug. General study points: Between patients and controls, approximately 29 CD8+ CDR3 sequences were found in common. In CD8+ cells, Simpson's diversity showed no significant difference between patients and controls.

Points on this clonotype: As yet, its antigen is unknown.

TCR beta VDJ and CDR3 were profiled, and genomic DNA was the template. One entry per CDR3 protein results from TCRdb running MiXCR on the reads. The table has around 170,000 distinct CDR3 sequences, around 45% seen once. Patients chosen for sequencing had shown CD8+CD57+ cell expansion by flow cytometry. Everyone among the patients had severe acquired aplastic anemia. The CDR3 contains 13 residues. Germline CDR1 SNHLY, CDR2 FYNNEI. V lost 5 bases, J lost 7 bases, and 12 bases lay in between. The chain is built from TRBV2 and TRBJ1-3; the D is unclear. The sample taken for sequencing was sorted CD4+, CD8+, or CD8+CD57+ T cells (not recorded which) from PBMCs. The TCR originated in a human donor with aplastic anemia. The CDR3 coding sequence is TGTGCCAGCAGTCCAGGTATTCCGAACACCATATATTTT. Amino acids: CASSPGIPNTIYF.